The rows below give T cell receptor beta chains drawn from one sample of a study of identical twins. TCRdb itself ran the 5' RACE reads through MiXCR, one entry per CDR3 protein. The sample lists about 210,000 distinct CDR3 sequences, over 8% seen once, with around 5.1% in the top ten. The sequenced sample consisted of memory (CD45RO+) T cells sorted from blood. Receptors were obtained from a woman aged 18-29 years in good health. The CDR3 runs from the conserved cysteine through the conserved F or W. D genes are given only for firm matches. A clone size is listed for some rows: how often the clone was seen (once, few, many), or a class if it is expanded.

abundance | j_gene | d_gene | v_gene | CDR3nt | CDR3aa
once | TRBJ2-1 | - | TRBV30 | TGTGCCTGGGGAGTTATTGAGCAGTTCTTC | CAWGVIEQFF
few | TRBJ1-1 | TRBD1 | TRBV9 | TGTGCCAGCAGCCAAACAGGGGACAACACTGAAGCTTTCTTT | CASSQTGDNTEAFF
few | TRBJ2-5 | TRBD2 | TRBV5-1 | TGCGCCAGCAGCACCATAGCGGGGGCGGAGACCCAGTACTTC | CASSTIAGAETQYF
few | TRBJ2-3 | - | TRBV9 | TGTGCCAGCAGCGTAGGAAGGGATACGCAGTATTTT | CASSVGRDTQYF
few | TRBJ2-7 | TRBD1 | TRBV27 | TGTGCCAGCAGTTCCTCGGGGGACAGGGGGACCTACGAGCAGTACTTC | CASSSSGDRGTYEQYF
few | TRBJ1-5 | TRBD1 | TRBV7-2 | TGTGCCAGCAGCTTCTGGGACAGTAATCAGCCCCAGCATTTT | CASSFWDSNQPQHF
few | TRBJ2-2 | - | TRBV7-2 | TGTGCCAGCAGCGACCGGGACCTCGAAACCGGGGAGCTGTTTTTT | CASSDRDLETGELFF
few | TRBJ2-3 | - | TRBV6-5 | TGTGCCAGCAGTTACTCTACGGGGGACTTAGATACGCAGTATTTT | CASSYSTGDLDTQYF
- | TRBJ2-7 | TRBD2 | TRBV14 | TGTGCCAGCAGCCTCTGGATTAGCGGGAGTCGTTCCGAGCAGTACTTC | CASSLWISGSRSEQYF
few | TRBJ1-2 | - | TRBV3-1 | TGTGCCAGCAGCCGATCCACAGGCGTGAACTATGGCTACACCTTC | CASSRSTGVNYGYTF
- | TRBJ2-5 | - | TRBV7-8 | TGTGCCAGCAGTGTCAGGAGTACCCAAGAGACCCAGTACTTC | CASSVRSTQETQYF
- | TRBJ2-1 | TRBD2 | TRBV20-1 | TGCAGTGCTATAGATGTACTAGCGGCTTACAATGAGCAGTTCTTC | CSAIDVLAAYNEQFF
few | TRBJ2-4 | - | TRBV11-2 | TGTGCCAGCAGCTTCACCAGGGGGGAGAACATTCAGTACTTC | CASSFTRGENIQYF
- | TRBJ1-5 | - | TRBV4-2 | TGTGCCAGCAGCCAAGGCGTGGGGAGCAATCAGCCCCAGCATTTT | CASSQGVGSNQPQHF
few | TRBJ2-7 | - | TRBV28 | TGTGCCATTGGGGCTAGCTCCTACGAGCAGTACTTC | CAIGASSYEQYF
- | TRBJ1-2 | - | TRBV6-5 | TGTGCCAGCAGTTACTCATTTGAAGCGGGGGCTCAGGGCTACACCTTC | CASSYSFEAGAQGYTF
few | TRBJ2-3 | - | TRBV27 | TGTGCCAGTAAAGGGACGGGCACAGATACGCAGTATTTT | CASKGTGTDTQYF